These 31 T cell receptor beta chains were all obtained from the same sample, sequenced in a study of shared clonotypes between healthy human individuals. Profiling relied on immunoSEQ multiplex PCR, and the TCRdb table lists in-frame clones only, not all of them. The profile shows about 770,000 clones, 72% of them singletons. Sequencing used memory CD4+ T cells sorted from blood. The subset is: CD45RA-negative fraction. These receptors all come from a woman between 25 and 40 years old in good health.

The gene calls are TRBV7-2 and TRBJ1-2, with D hard to call. CDR3 length: 14 amino acids. Deletions cut 1 base from V and 6 bases from J, with 12 bases between. Germline CDR1 is SGHTA and CDR2 is FQGNSA. DNA of the CDR3: TGTGCCAGCAGCTTAGTGCGCAGAGGAAATGGCTACACCTTC. It encodes CASSLVRRGNGYTF.

V usage is TRBV12-5 and J usage is TRBJ1-2; no clear D. Germline V gene sequence: CDR1 LGHNT, CDR2 FRNRAP. This CDR3 contains 15 residues. V was clipped by 1 base and J by 4 bases, with 13 bases between them. The DNA for the CDR3 is TGTGCTAGTGGTTTGGACGGACCCTTGGGCTATGGCTACACCTTC. Encoded protein: CASGLDGPLGYGYTF.

The table lists this clone with many counts. The V call is TRBV28, the J call TRBJ1-4, with a weak D call TRBD1 (6 bases). V was clipped by 3 bases and J by 4 bases, with 18 bases between them. CDR1 MDHEN and CDR2 SYDVKM come from the germline V gene. This CDR3 has 17 residues. The CDR3 region is CASSFLRIGQINEKLFF. CDR3 DNA: TGTGCCAGCAGTTTTTTAAGGATTGGACAGATTAATGAAAAACTGTTTTTT. The whole variable domain, filled in from reference TRBV28 and TRBJ1-4, reads DVKVTQSSRYLVKRTGEKVFLECVQDMDHENMFWYRQDPGLGLRLIYFSYDVKMKEKGDIPEGYSVSREKKERFSLILESASTNQTSMYLCASSFLRIGQINEKLFFGSGTQLSVL.

The V call is TRBV7-2, the J call TRBJ1-5; no definite D call. V was cut by 3 bases and J by 5 bases, with 8 bases left in between. CDR1 SGHTA and CDR2 FQGNSA come from the germline V gene. This CDR3 is built from 13 residues. CDR3 loop: CASSLTSHQPQHF. CDR3 DNA: TGTGCCAGCAGCTTGACCAGCCATCAGCCCCAGCATTTT.

The chain uses TRBV6-5 and TRBJ2-7; 10 bases align to TRBD2. CDR1 MNHEY and CDR2 SVGAGI come from the germline V gene. CDR3 length equals 15 residues. Trimming at V came to 5 bases and at J to 6 bases, leaving 10 bases not matched to a gene. Here the CDR3 DNA reads TGTGCCAGCAGTACCCGGCTAGCGGGAGTAGCCGAGCAGTACTTC. Amino acid sequence: CASSTRLAGVAEQYF.

The chain is built from TRBV28 and TRBJ2-2, with 12 bases that match TRBD2. J gave up 6 bases and V 5 bases, and 13 bases lay outside the gene matches. Germline CDR1 MDHEN, CDR2 SYDVKM. The CDR3 has 18 residues. The CDR3 region is CASSLRTSGMKASGELFF. CDR3 coding DNA: TGTGCCAGCAGTCTCCGGACTAGCGGGATGAAAGCGTCCGGGGAGCTGTTTTTT.

The V call is TRBV21-1, the J call TRBJ2-2; the D segment call TRBD1 is taken from the table without a DNA check. TRBV21-1 is labeled a pseudogene. CDR3 length equals 17 residues. The CDR3 DNA is TGTGCCAGCAGCAAAGGGGGAGGACAGGGTGGGACCGGGGAGCTGTTTTTT. This codes for CASSKGGGQGGTGELFF.

This rearrangement joins TRBV5-4 to TRBJ1-2; 7 nucleotides agree with TRBD1. Germline lookup yields CDR1 SGHNT and CDR2 YYREEE (reference sequence). CDR3 length: 14 residues. The V and J ends lost 0 bases and 8 bases, in that order; junction bases with no gene match: 7. The CDR3 loop is CASSLVGGEGGYTF. CDR3 DNA sequence: TGTGCCAGCAGCTTGGTAGGGGGCGAAGGGGGCTACACCTTC.

CDR3 residues: CSAEGDQPQHF. In DNA form, the CDR3 reads TGCAGTGCCGAGGGGGATCAGCCCCAGCATTTT. This chain joins TRBV20-1 and TRBJ1-5; the D gene is possibly TRBD1 (6 bases). The CDR3 is made up of 11 amino acids. Germline V gene lookup returns CDR1 DFQATT and CDR2 SNEGSKA (reference sequence). Deletions cut 6 bases from V and 5 bases from J, with 8 bases between.

The chain joins TRBV7-9 to TRBJ2-7, with 11 nucleotides matching TRBD2. The length of the CDR3 is 16 residues. Trimming cost V 5 bases and J 0 bases; bases outside gene matches: 6. Germline V gene lookup returns CDR1 SEHNR and CDR2 FQNEAQ (reference sequence). The DNA for the CDR3 is TGTGCCAGCAGCGTTGCCGGGACTAGCGGCTCCTACGAGCAGTACTTC. This sequence encodes CASSVAGTSGSYEQYF.

The chain carries TRBV18 and TRBJ2-7; no clear D gene. This CDR3 spans 16 amino acids. V lost 3 bases and J 0 bases, leaving 15 bases between the germline ends. Germline CDR1 and CDR2: KGHSH and LQKENI. The CDR3 DNA reads as TGTGCCAGCTCACCCCCCGTGGCTCTTAGCTCCTACGAGCAGTACTTC. Amino acid sequence: CASSPPVALSSYEQYF.

This clone was detected only a few times. A read error may produce the germline difference seen at one junction end. The J gene is TRBJ1-4, the V gene TRBV7-9; unclear D gene. The CDR3 extends over 14 amino acids. Germline CDR1 and CDR2: SEHNR and FQNEAQ (reference sequence). The CDR3 nucleotides are TGTGCCAGCAGCATAGCGGGTAGAGATGAAAAACTGTTTTTT. It is translated as CASSIAGRDEKLFF.

The V call is TRBV7-3, the J call TRBJ1-2, with 11 bases fitting TRBD1. The germline V gene encodes CDR1 SGHTA and CDR2 FQGTGA. Trimming cost V 6 bases and J 8 bases; bases outside gene matches: 11. This CDR3 region has 15 residues. As DNA, the CDR3 is TGTGCCAGCAGTCCTAGTGGACAGGGGGCCCGAGGCTACACCTTC. It yields the protein CASSPSGQGARGYTF.

The chain links TRBV5-5 to TRBJ2-1; 11 bases match TRBD2. The CDR3 has 15 residues. Germline V lookup: CDR1 SGHKS, CDR2 YYEKEE (reference sequence). J was trimmed by 5 bases and V by 0 bases; bases with no gene match: 1. CDR3 sequence: CASSLVLAGDNEQFF. The CDR3 DNA follows: TGTGCCAGCAGCTTGGTACTAGCGGGGGACAATGAGCAGTTCTTC.

The genes are TRBV11-1 and TRBJ2-1; 9 positions match TRBD1. CDR1 SGHAT and CDR2 FQDESV come from the germline V gene (reference sequence). This CDR3 is 16 amino acids long. The junction had 2 bases not matched to a gene; V was cut back by 1 base and J by 1 base. CDR3 sequence: CASSLGTGDSYNEQFF. Written as DNA, the CDR3 is TGTGCCAGCAGCTTAGGGACAGGGGATTCCTACAATGAGCAGTTCTTC.

J is TRBJ1-1 and V is TRBV28, with D hard to call. V was cut by 3 bases and J by 0 bases, with 17 bases left in between. The V gene's germline CDR1 is MDHEN and CDR2 SYDVKM. The CDR3 has 17 amino acids. The DNA for the CDR3 is TGTGCCAGCAGTTTGCTCGGCTCGCATGCCGTGAACACTGAAGCTTTCTTT. Its protein is CASSLLGSHAVNTEAFF.

The rearrangement uses TRBV9 and TRBJ2-3, with 9 nucleotides matching TRBD2. CDR3 length: 15 amino acids. Trimming cost V 3 bases and J 5 bases; bases outside gene matches: 7. Germline CDR1 reads SGDLS; CDR2 reads YYNGEE. The CDR3: CASSERGREGDTQYF. In DNA, the CDR3 is TGTGCCAGCAGCGAGAGGGGGCGGGAGGGAGATACGCAGTATTTT.

This clone appeared once. The chain has TRBV19 and TRBJ1-4; D is unclear. The CDR3 is made up of 14 amino acids. Per the germline V gene, CDR1 is LNHDA and CDR2 is SQIVND (reference sequence). V was pared by 5 bases and J by 0 bases, with 7 bases between. The CDR3 spells CASSSRTTNEKLFF. CDR3 coding DNA: TGTGCCAGTAGTTCCAGGACAACTAATGAAAAACTGTTTTTT.

This clone was found a few times. The chain joins TRBV28 to TRBJ2-3, with D unclear. Germline CDR1 MDHEN, CDR2 SYDVKM. With 7 bases removed from V and 2 bases from J, the gap between germline ends came to 7 bases. This CDR3 is 12 amino acids long. The CDR3 is CASIGSTDTQYF. CDR3 bases: TGTGCCAGCATTGGATCCACAGATACGCAGTATTTT.

The chain uses TRBV14 and TRBJ2-5, with 7 nucleotides matching TRBD1. Per germline, CDR1 SGHDN and CDR2 FVKESK. The CDR3 extends over 16 amino acids. V was pared by 6 bases and J by 6 bases, with 16 bases of the junction left unmatched. The CDR3 spells CASSQKFTGAEKTQYF. The CDR3 DNA is TGTGCCAGCAGTCAGAAATTTACAGGGGCGGAAAAGACCCAGTACTTC.

V gene TRBV28 combines with J gene TRBJ1-2; D unresolved. The CDR3 spans 12 residues. Trimming removed 1 base at V and 3 bases at J, with 3 bases between. Germline lookup yields CDR1 MDHEN and CDR2 SYDVKM. This CDR3 is CASSLYDYGYTF. Written as DNA, the CDR3 is TGTGCCAGCAGTTTATATGACTATGGCTACACCTTC.

The V gene is TRBV11-2, the J gene TRBJ1-5, with unresolved D. This CDR3 has 14 amino acids. Germline assignment: CDR1 SGHAT and CDR2 FQNNGV. V was cut by 0 bases and J by 4 bases, with 7 bases left in between. The CDR3 DNA reads as TGTGCCAGCAGCTTAGAAGAAATTAATCAGCCCCAGCATTTT. This encodes CASSLEEINQPQHF.

This clone turned up a few times. The chain employs TRBV7-9 and TRBJ2-6, with D uncertain. V lost 5 bases and J 0 bases, leaving 8 bases between the germline ends. CDR1 and CDR2 (germline): SEHNR, FQNEAQ (reference sequence). The CDR3 length is 15 residues. For the CDR3, the DNA is TGTGCCAGCAGCATACCCTCCTCTGGGGCCAACGTCCTGACTTTC. This sequence encodes CASSIPSSGANVLTF.

This clone appeared once. The chain uses TRBV28 and TRBJ1-1, with D unclear. The V gene's germline CDR1 is MDHEN and CDR2 SYDVKM. V gave up 2 bases and J gave up 2 bases, with 3 bases separating them. This CDR3 contains 12 residues. Here the CDR3 DNA reads TGTGCCAGCAGTTTACCAAACACTGAAGCTTTCTTT. Amino acids: CASSLPNTEAFF.

J is TRBJ1-4 and V is TRBV7-2; a possible D gene is TRBD1 (5 bases). CDR3 length: 12 amino acids. Deletions cut 4 bases from V and 13 bases from J, with 13 bases between. Germline V gene data show CDR1 as SGHTA and CDR2 as FQGNSA. Here the CDR3 DNA reads TGTGCCAGCAGCTCGGGACCCCGGGGACTGTTTTTT. It specifies CASSSGPRGLFF.

The chain joins TRBV19 to TRBJ1-5; 9 bases are shared with TRBD1. V was clipped by 6 bases and J by 1 base; unmatched bases: 4. Germline loops: CDR1 LNHDA, CDR2 SQIVND (reference sequence). This CDR3 has 15 residues. The CDR3 DNA follows: TGTGCCAGTAGAGACAGGGGGGGGAGCAATCAGCCCCAGCATTTT. It yields the protein CASRDRGGSNQPQHF.

This chain uses TRBV5-1 with TRBJ2-1, with 7 bases identical to TRBD2. V shed 0 bases, J shed 8 bases, and the junction held 11 bases outside the gene matches. This CDR3 has 16 residues. Germline-derived CDR1 and CDR2 are SGHRS and YFSETQ. The chain's CDR3 is CASSLAMGEGQYEQFF. The CDR3 bases are TGCGCCAGCAGCTTGGCCATGGGGGAGGGCCAATATGAGCAGTTCTTC.

The chain has TRBV5-5 and TRBJ1-1; D remains ambiguous. Germline CDR1 SGHKS, CDR2 YYEKEE (reference sequence). The CDR3 has 13 amino acids. Trimming took off 0 bases at V and 2 bases at J, with 5 bases between the two ends. In DNA form, the CDR3 reads TGTGCCAGCAGCTTGGCGATAAACACTGAAGCTTTCTTT. As protein: CASSLAINTEAFF.

V usage is TRBV18 and J usage is TRBJ2-7, with 14 bases identical to TRBD2. After removal of 3 bases from V and 12 bases from J, the junction contained 7 bases not matched to a gene. The germline V gene has CDR1 KGHSH and CDR2 LQKENI. The CDR3 is 14 amino acids. DNA for the CDR3: TGTGCCAGCTCACCCCCGGGACTAGCGGGAGAGACGTACTTC. As protein: CASSPPGLAGETYF.

A single count supports this clone. The gene calls are TRBV6-6 and TRBJ2-1; 10 bases align to TRBD2. Per the germline V gene, CDR1 is MNHNY and CDR2 is SVGAGI (reference sequence). With V trimmed by 0 bases and J by 9 bases, 5 bases remained unmatched. CDR3 size: 15 residues. The CDR3 loop reads CASSYSTASGGEQFF. The CDR3 DNA reads TGTGCCAGCAGTTACTCGACTGCTAGCGGGGGTGAGCAGTTCTTC.

V and J are TRBV27 and TRBJ2-5, with TRBD2 matching over 10 bases. Germline V gives CDR1 MNHEY, CDR2 SMNVEV (reference sequence). Unmatched junction bases numbered 14, after V lost 5 bases and J lost 5 bases. The length of the CDR3 is 17 residues. The CDR3 coding sequence is TGTGCCAGCAGTAAAAATTCACTAGCGGGAAAGGGGGAGACCCAGTACTTC. This sequence encodes CASSKNSLAGKGETQYF.